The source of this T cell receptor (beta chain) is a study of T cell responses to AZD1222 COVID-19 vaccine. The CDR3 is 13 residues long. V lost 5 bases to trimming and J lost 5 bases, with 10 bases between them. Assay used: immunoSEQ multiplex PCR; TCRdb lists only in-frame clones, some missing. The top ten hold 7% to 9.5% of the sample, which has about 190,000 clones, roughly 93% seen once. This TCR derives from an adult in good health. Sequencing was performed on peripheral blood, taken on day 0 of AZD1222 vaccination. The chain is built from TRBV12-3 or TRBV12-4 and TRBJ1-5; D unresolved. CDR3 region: CASSKRSYQPQHF. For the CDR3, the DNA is TGTGCCAGCAGTAAACGGTCCTATCAGCCCCAGCATTTT.